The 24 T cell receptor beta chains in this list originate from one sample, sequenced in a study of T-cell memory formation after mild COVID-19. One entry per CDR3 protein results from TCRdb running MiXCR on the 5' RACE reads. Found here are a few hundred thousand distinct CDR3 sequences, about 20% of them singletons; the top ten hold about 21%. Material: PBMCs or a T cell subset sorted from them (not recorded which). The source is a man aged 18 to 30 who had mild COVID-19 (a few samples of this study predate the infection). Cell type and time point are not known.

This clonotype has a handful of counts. CDR3 bases: TGTGCCAGCAGTCTTAAGGGGGCGCGAGCCGAGCAGTACTTC. Amino acids: CASSLKGARAEQYF. The chain is built from TRBV6-2 or TRBV6-3 and TRBJ2-7; 7 nucleotides line up with TRBD1. Germline-derived CDR1 and CDR2 are MNHEY and SVGEGT. Trimming at V came to 5 bases and at J to 6 bases, leaving 10 bases not matched to a gene. The CDR3 consists of 14 residues.

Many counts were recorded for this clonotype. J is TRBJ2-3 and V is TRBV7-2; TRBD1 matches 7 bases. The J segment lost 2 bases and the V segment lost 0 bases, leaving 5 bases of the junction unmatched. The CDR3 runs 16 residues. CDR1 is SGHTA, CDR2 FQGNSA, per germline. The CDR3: CASSLARDSNTDTQYF. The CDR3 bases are TGTGCCAGCAGCTTAGCCCGGGACAGCAACACAGATACGCAGTATTTT.

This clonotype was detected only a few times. CDR3 protein: CASSSDRGDNSPLHF. The CDR3 nucleotides read TGCGCCAGCAGCTCGGACAGGGGTGATAATTCACCCCTCCACTTT. V is TRBV5-1 and J is TRBJ1-6; 9 nucleotides line up with TRBD1. The CDR3 is 15 amino acids. Germline trimming cut 3 bases from V and 5 bases from J; bases unmatched to any gene: 3. The germline CDR1 and CDR2 sequences are SGHRS and YFSETQ.

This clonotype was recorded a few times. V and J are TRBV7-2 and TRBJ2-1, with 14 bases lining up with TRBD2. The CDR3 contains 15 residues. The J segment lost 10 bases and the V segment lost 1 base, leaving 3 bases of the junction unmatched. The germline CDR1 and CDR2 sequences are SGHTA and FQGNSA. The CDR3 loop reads CASSLGLAGGHEQFF. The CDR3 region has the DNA TGTGCCAGCAGCTTAGGACTAGCGGGGGGGCACGAGCAGTTCTTC.

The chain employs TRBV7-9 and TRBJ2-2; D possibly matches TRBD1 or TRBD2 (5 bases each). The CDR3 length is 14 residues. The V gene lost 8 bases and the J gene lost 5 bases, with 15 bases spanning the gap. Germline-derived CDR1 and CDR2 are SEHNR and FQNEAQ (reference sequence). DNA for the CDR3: TGTGCCAGCGGCCGGGGCGAGGGTACCGGGGAGCTGTTTTTT. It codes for CASGRGEGTGELFF.

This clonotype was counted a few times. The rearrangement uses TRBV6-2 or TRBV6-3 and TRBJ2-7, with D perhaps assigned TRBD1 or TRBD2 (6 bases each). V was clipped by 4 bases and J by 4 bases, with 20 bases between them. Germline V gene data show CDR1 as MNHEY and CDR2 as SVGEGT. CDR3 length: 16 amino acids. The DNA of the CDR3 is TGTGCCAGCAGTTCCCTCCACTCCACAGGGACTTACGAGCAGTACGTC. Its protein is CASSSLHSTGTYEQYV.

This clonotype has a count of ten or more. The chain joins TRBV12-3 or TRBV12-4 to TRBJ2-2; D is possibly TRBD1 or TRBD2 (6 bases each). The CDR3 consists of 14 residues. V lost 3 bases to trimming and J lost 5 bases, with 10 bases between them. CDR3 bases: TGTGCCAGCAGTTTGAGAGGGGGGACCGGGGAGCTGTTTTTT. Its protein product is CASSLRGGTGELFF.

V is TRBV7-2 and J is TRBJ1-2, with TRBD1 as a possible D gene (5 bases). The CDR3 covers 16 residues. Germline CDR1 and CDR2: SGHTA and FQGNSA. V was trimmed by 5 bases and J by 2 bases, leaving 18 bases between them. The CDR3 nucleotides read TGTGCCAGCAGCCCTACCGTGGGACGGACCAACTATGGCTACACCTTC. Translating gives CASSPTVGRTNYGYTF.

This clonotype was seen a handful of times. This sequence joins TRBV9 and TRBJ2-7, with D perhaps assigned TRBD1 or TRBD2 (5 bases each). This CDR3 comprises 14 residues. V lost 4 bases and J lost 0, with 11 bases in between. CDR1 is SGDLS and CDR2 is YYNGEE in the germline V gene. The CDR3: CASSPGGYSYEQYF. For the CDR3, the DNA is TGTGCCAGCAGCCCTGGGGGTTACTCCTACGAGCAGTACTTC.

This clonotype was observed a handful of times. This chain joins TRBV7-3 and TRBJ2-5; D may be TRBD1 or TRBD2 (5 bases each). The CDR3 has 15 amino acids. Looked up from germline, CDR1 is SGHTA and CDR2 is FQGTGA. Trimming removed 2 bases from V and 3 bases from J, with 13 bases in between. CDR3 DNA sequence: TGTGCCAGCAGCTTATTGGGGGAATCTAAAGAGACCCAGTACTTC. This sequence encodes CASSLLGESKETQYF.

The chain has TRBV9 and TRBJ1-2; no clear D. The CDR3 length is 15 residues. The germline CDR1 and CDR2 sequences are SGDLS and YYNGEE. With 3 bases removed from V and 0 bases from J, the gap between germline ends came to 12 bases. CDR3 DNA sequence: TGTGCCAGCAGCGGCGCTCTCCAAGCTAACTATGGCTACACCTTC. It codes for CASSGALQANYGYTF.

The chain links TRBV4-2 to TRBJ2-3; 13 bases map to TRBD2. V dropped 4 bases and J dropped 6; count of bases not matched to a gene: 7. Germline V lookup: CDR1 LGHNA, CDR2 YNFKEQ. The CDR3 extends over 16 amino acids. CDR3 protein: CASSPRTSGGSDTQYF. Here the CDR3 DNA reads TGTGCCAGCAGCCCGCGGACTAGCGGGGGCTCCGATACGCAGTATTTT.

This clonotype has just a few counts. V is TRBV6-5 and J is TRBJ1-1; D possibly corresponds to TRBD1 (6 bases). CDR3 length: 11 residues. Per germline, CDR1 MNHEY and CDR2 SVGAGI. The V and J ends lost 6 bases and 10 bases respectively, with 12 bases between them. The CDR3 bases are TGTGCCAGCAGCTCACAGGGATCAGCTTTCTTT. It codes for CASSSQGSAFF.

CDR3 bases: TGTGCCAGCAGCTTAGCTGGGGCCCCCGGGGAGCTGTTTTTT. Translation gives CASSLAGAPGELFF. The chain carries TRBV7-9 and TRBJ2-2; D might be TRBD1 (5 bases). Germline CDR1 and CDR2: SEHNR and FQNEAQ (reference sequence). The germline V and J ends were trimmed by 0 bases and 6 bases, with 8 bases remaining between them. The CDR3 sequence is 14 residues long.

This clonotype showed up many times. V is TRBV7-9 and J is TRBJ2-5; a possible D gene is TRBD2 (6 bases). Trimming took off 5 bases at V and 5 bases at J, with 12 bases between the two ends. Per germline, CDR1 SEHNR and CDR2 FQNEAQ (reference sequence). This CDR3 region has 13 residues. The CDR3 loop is CASSPPAGETQYF. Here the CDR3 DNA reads TGTGCCAGCAGCCCACCGGCGGGGGAGACCCAGTACTTC.

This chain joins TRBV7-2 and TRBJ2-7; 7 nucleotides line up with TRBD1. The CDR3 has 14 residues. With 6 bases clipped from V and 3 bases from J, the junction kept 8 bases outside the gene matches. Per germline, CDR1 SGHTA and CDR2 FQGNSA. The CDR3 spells CASRDWTGNYEQYF. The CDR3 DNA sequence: TGTGCCAGCAGGGATTGGACAGGAAACTACGAGCAGTACTTC.

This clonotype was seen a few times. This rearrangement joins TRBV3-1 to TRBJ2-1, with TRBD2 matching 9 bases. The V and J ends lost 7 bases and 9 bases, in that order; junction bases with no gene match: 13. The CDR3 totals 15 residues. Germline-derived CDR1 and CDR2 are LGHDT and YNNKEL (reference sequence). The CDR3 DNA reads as TGTGCCAGCACCCACCGGGCGGGGGGGCCCAGTGAGCAGTTCTTC. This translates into CASTHRAGGPSEQFF.

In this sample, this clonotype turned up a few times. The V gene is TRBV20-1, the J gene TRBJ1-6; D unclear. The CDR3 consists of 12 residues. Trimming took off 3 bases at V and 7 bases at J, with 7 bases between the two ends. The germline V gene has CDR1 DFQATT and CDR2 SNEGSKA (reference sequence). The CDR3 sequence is CSASFGNSPLHF. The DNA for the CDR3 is TGCAGTGCTAGTTTTGGCAATTCACCCCTCCACTTT.

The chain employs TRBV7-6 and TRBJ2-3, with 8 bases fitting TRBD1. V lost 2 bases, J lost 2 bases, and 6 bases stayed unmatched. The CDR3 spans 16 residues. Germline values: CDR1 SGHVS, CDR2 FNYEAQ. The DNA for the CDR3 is TGTGCCAGCAGCTTATTCGGGACAGGACCCACAGATACGCAGTATTTT. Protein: CASSLFGTGPTDTQYF. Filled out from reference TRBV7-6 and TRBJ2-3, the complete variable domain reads GAGVSQSPRYKVTKRGQDVALRCDPISGHVSLYWYRQALGQGPEFLTYFNYEAQQDKSGLPNDRFSAERPEGSISTLTIQRTEQRDSAMYRCASSLFGTGPTDTQYFGPGTRLTVL.

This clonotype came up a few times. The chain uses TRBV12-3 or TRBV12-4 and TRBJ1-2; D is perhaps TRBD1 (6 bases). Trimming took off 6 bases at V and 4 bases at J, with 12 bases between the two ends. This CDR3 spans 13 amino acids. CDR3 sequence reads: CASSSGQFYGYTF. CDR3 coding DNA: TGTGCCAGCAGCTCAGGACAGTTCTATGGCTACACCTTC.

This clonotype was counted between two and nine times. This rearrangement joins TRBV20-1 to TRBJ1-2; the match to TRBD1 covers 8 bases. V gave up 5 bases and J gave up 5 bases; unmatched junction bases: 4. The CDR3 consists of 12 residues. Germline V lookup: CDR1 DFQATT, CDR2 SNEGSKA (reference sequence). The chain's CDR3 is CSAAGTGYGYTF. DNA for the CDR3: TGCAGTGCTGCCGGGACAGGATATGGCTACACCTTC.

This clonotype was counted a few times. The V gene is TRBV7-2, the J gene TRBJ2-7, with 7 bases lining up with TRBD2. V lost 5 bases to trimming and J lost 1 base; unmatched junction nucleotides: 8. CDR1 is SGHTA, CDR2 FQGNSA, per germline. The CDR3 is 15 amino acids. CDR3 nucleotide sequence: TGTGCCAGCAGCCGAGTTACTAGCGTTTCCTACGAGCAGTACTTC. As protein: CASSRVTSVSYEQYF.

The CDR3, as DNA: TGTGCCAGCAGCCCACAGGGGATTGGGTGGAATGAGCAGTTCTTC. This sequence encodes CASSPQGIGWNEQFF. The chain employs TRBV7-9 and TRBJ2-1; TRBD1 agrees at 7 bases. The CDR3 is made up of 15 amino acids. The germline V gene has CDR1 SEHNR and CDR2 FQNEAQ (reference sequence). V lost 5 bases, J lost 7 bases, and 11 bases stayed unmatched.

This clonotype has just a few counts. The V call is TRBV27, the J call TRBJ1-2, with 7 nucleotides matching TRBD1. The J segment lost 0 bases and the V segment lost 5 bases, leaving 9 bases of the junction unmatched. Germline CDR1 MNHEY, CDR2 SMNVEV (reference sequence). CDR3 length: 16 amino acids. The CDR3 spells CASSPRGTATNYGYTF. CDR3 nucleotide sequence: TGTGCCAGCAGTCCACGCGGGACAGCTACTAACTATGGCTACACCTTC.